This T cell receptor beta chain emerged from a study of T cell changes during pregnancy in multiple sclerosis. Assay used: immunoSEQ multiplex PCR; TCRdb lists only in-frame clones, some missing. The data show 30,000 to 40,000 clones, with roughly nine tenths seen just once and 0.45% to 0.55% held by the top ten. CDR3 length: 12 amino acids. CDR1 and CDR2 (germline): MDHEN, SYDVKM. Worth noting for this clone: Germline and junction disagree at one end, which may indicate a read error.

The receptor's source is a female donor in good health, enrolled as a control in a pregnancy study. This sample comprised CD4+ T cells from peripheral blood mononuclear cells, obtained in the third trimester of pregnancy. The chain links TRBV28 to TRBJ2-7, with 10 bases identical to TRBD2. In DNA, the CDR3 is TGTGCCAGCAGTCAAGGTGGGCTAGCGGGAGACTTC. Protein product: CASSQGGLAGDF.